The source of this T cell receptor (beta chain) is a study of persistence of HIV-infected CD4 T cells. Study in general: Multiple blood draws of up to 180 mL, except a couple of donors with single leukapheresis.

In the case of this clone: Its antigen is not known.

The libraries were made with immunoSEQ version 4 in survey mode. Profiled with immunoSEQ multiplex PCR; TCRdb holds only in-frame clones, not every one. The sample has about 48,000 clones, around 72% seen once. Stimulation used approximately 9.5 ug/mL lysate from CMV-infected fibroblasts. CD40L/CD69 double-negative CD45RO-high memory CD4+ T cells were collected. These HIV-1-infected adults initiated suppressive ART in chronic infection. For at least 4 years, plasma HIV-1 RNA was undetectable (<50 copies/mL). For about 17 hours, CD8-depleted PBMCs received anti-CD28/CD49d costimulation, a CD40-blocking antibody and enfuvirtide. V was pared by 4 bases and J by 5 bases, with 6 bases of the junction left unmatched. Germline V gene lookup returns CDR1 SGHRS and CDR2 YFSETQ. The CDR3 has 14 amino acids.

The source is an adult man with HIV who was CMV-seropositive. The gene calls are TRBV5-1 and TRBJ1-1; 9 bases align to TRBD1. The sequencing used CD4+ T cells sorted from PBMCs after approximately 20-hour stimulation, collected from a patient who received antiretroviral therapy. CDR3 loop: CASSRPDRGTEAFF. The CDR3 coding sequence is TGCGCCAGCAGCCGGCCAGACAGGGGGACTGAAGCTTTCTTT.